This T cell receptor (beta chain) was identified in a study of blood T cell repertoires in COVID-19. At the level of the study: Whether acute or convalescent, the COVID-19 samples came from the United States, Italy and Spain. Sample material is recorded as cDNA or gDNA derived from T cells, B-cell-depleted T cells, or PBMCs.

Trimming removed 4 bases at V and 6 bases at J, with 16 bases between. The length of the CDR3 is 15 residues. CDR1 is SNHLY and CDR2 is FYNNEI in the germline V gene. Methods used by the authors: Reference gene primer amplification yielded estimated nucleated cell counts. The repertoire was sequenced with immunoSEQ multiplex PCR; TCRdb's copy has only in-frame clones and lacks some. V and J calls and clone size are given by that table; D and trimming were obtained from the DNA. The sample includes some 160,000 clones, roughly 77% of them seen just once. The sequenced sample was peripheral blood. The sequence derives from a man aged 65 to 79 with active or convalescent COVID-19. V usage is TRBV2 and J usage is TRBJ2-1; D is possibly TRBD2 (6 bases). CDR3 nucleotides: TGTGCCAGCAGTGCGGGCGACTTCGGGGGCAATGAGCAGTTCTTC. This encodes CASSAGDFGGNEQFF.